Following are 10 T cell receptor beta chains from one sample sequenced in a study of molecular identifiers for immune sequencing clone quantification (dated by TCRdb to the late 2010s). The library was prepared using PCR. The sequencing machine was a NextSeq 500. TCRdb redid the processing of the public reads, applying fastp at Q25 and MiXCR, and retained in-frame beta chains. Each entry merges the rows of one CDR3 protein and shows their most common DNA and genes. Present in this sample are 85,000 to 100,000 distinct CDR3 sequences, roughly 26% of which were seen just once. The ten largest clones add up to 0.85% to 1% of the sample. Material: naive CD8+ T cells from blood, with Jurkat cell RNA spiked in. The label giving this sample's cell subset or site can be read as: FACS-sorted CD8+CD4-CCR7+CD45RA+ naive T cells. The origin of the receptors is a human donor in good health. Some libraries in this study had Jurkat cell RNA spiked in.

This clonotype showed up many times. The chain has TRBV12-3 or TRBV12-4 and TRBJ2-1; no definite D call. This CDR3 spans 15 amino acids. V gave up 7 bases and J gave up 4 bases, with 17 bases separating them. The chain's CDR3 is CASTMTARLYNEQFF. CDR3 nucleotide sequence: TGTGCCAGCACTATGACTGCCCGTTTATACAATGAGCAGTTCTTC.

As concerns this clonotype: This clone may be a read error of a much larger clone one base away. The gene calls are TRBV7-9 and TRBJ2-3; 8 bases agree with TRBD1. Germline-derived CDR1 and CDR2 are SEHNR and FQNEAQ (reference sequence). This CDR3 region has 15 residues. CDR3 sequence (DNA): TGTGCCGGCAGCTTAGAGGCAGGGGGCCCAGATACGCAGTATTTT. Amino acids: CAGSLEAGGPDTQYF.

This clonotype was counted at least ten times. This chain joins TRBV4-3 and TRBJ1-3; no clear D gene. The length of the CDR3 is 17 residues. V gave up 0 bases and J gave up 2 bases, with 14 bases separating them. The germline CDR1 and CDR2 sequences are LGHNA and YSLEER. The CDR3 is CASSQDPDGITGNTIYF. DNA for the CDR3: TGCGCCAGCAGCCAAGATCCTGACGGAATAACTGGAAACACCATATATTTT.

There are many counts of this clonotype. The V and J genes are TRBV10-3 and TRBJ2-3; 10 bases match TRBD2. Germline V gene lookup returns CDR1 ENHRY and CDR2 SYGVKD. This CDR3 comprises 15 residues. Losses at the gene ends were 8 bases for V and 2 bases for J; bases not matched to a gene: 7. The CDR3 bases are TGTGCCATCGGAATAGCGGGGGGCGCCACAGATACGCAGTATTTT. As protein: CAIGIAGGATDTQYF.

This clonotype was detected ten times or more. This chain links TRBV27 with TRBJ1-1, with TRBD1 as a possible D gene (6 bases). The length of the CDR3 is 12 residues. V was pared by 5 bases and J by 5 bases, with 9 bases between. Per the germline V gene, CDR1 is MNHEY and CDR2 is SMNVEV (reference sequence). This CDR3 reads CASSEGGTEAFF. DNA for the CDR3: TGTGCCAGCAGTGAAGGGGGGACTGAAGCTTTCTTT.

This clonotype appeared many times. The V and J genes are TRBV7-2 and TRBJ2-1; 10 bases are a match to TRBD1. With V trimmed by 1 base and J by 4 bases, 4 bases remained unmatched. Germline values: CDR1 SGHTA, CDR2 FQGNSA. The CDR3 has 16 amino acids. The CDR3 DNA is TGTGCCAGCAGCTTAGTTATGGGACAGGGGTACAATGAGCAGTTCTTC. Protein product: CASSLVMGQGYNEQFF.

As concerns this clonotype: A much larger clone differs from this one at a single base, so this may be a read error. For the CDR3, the DNA is TGTGCTAGTGCCCAAGACGGAACCTACGAGCAGTACTTC. Its protein product is CASAQDGTYEQYF. The V and J genes are TRBV12-5 and TRBJ2-7, with D unclear. V shed 7 bases and J shed 2 bases, with 12 bases lying between them. The CDR3 is 13 residues long. In germline, CDR1 is LGHNT, CDR2 FRNRAP. The whole variable domain, remainder taken from reference TRBV12-5 and TRBJ2-7, is DARVTQTPRHKVTEMGQEVTMRCQPILGHNTVFWYRQTMMQGLELLAYFRNRAPLDDSGMPKDRFSAEMPDATLATLKIQPSEPRDSAVYFCASAQDGTYEQYFGPGTRLTVT.

In its sample, this clonotype was seen a few times. A read error is possible here, since a much larger clone lies one base away. The chain carries TRBV19 and TRBJ2-6; D is perhaps TRBD2 (5 bases). Germline lookup yields CDR1 LNHDA and CDR2 SQIVND (reference sequence). The CDR3 length is 19 residues. CDR3 coding DNA: TGTGCCGGTAGAAGCCTAAGGCGGGCCAGCTGGACTGGGGCCAACGTCCTGACTTTC. This gives the protein CAGRSLRRASWTGANVLTF.

As concerns this clonotype: Germline and junction disagree at one end, which may indicate a read error. The chain carries TRBV28 and TRBJ2-5; 9 nucleotides align to TRBD1. The CDR3 loop spans 16 amino acids. Germline V gives CDR1 MDHEN, CDR2 SYDVKM. The CDR3 loop reads CASTATGTGTEETPYF. CDR3 sequence (DNA): TGTGCCAGCACAGCTACGGGGACAGGGACTGAAGAGACCCCGTACTTC.

This clonotype was seen repeatedly, ten times or more. The rearrangement links TRBV13 to TRBJ2-7, with 7 bases matching TRBD2. V shed 3 bases and J 3 bases; nucleotides not matched to a gene: 8. Germline V gives CDR1 PRHDT, CDR2 FYEKMQ (reference sequence). The CDR3 spans 15 residues. The CDR3 region is CASSFLGGAGYEQYF. CDR3 in DNA: TGTGCCAGCAGCTTTCTGGGAGGGGCCGGCTACGAGCAGTACTTC.